The rows below give T cell receptor beta chains drawn from one sample of a study of a mutant IDH1 vaccine in newly diagnosed glioma. Clones were read by immunoSEQ multiplex PCR, and TCRdb kept only the in-frame ones, dropping some. The sample comprises over 30,000 clones, 80% of which are singletons, and more than 8.5% rests with the top ten. The sample in question was peripheral blood mononuclear cells (PBMCs), obtained from a glioma patient treated with radiotherapy, temozolomide or both. Every receptor here comes from a middle-aged man with glioma. Some clones in this sample may be carry-over from other donors' samples. Each CDR3 is given with its conserved first and last residue. Each record gives: V gene, J gene, CDR3 protein.

TRBV5-1	TRBJ1-1	CASSRRPDRGNTEAFF
TRBV19	TRBJ1-2	CASGTGRYGYTF
TRBV2	TRBJ2-5	CASSERRGYQETQYF
TRBV6-1	TRBJ2-1	CASSDTGSSYNEQFF
TRBV5-4	TRBJ2-6	CASSQPAGLAGANVLTF
TRBV7-8	TRBJ1-1	CASSLEAGTEAFF
TRBV19	TRBJ1-2	CASSIGVGPGYTF
TRBV9	TRBJ2-5	CASSVEGAVETQYF
TRBV19	TRBJ1-5	CASSIGTRANQPQHF
TRBV5-1	TRBJ1-1	CASSLEGQSTEAFF
TRBV5-1	TRBJ1-5	CASSWEGDQPQHF
TRBV7-9	TRBJ1-1	CASSLDGGNTEAFF
TRBV5-1	TRBJ1-6	CASSKLTENSPLHF
TRBV6-5	TRBJ2-2	CATRDRPAGGELFF
TRBV6-1	TRBJ2-2	CAAKPGLLTGELFF
TRBV20-1	TRBJ1-1	CSARPNTEAFF
TRBV2	TRBJ1-1	CASSEATFTTEAFF
TRBV5-1	TRBJ2-7	CASSGSTGQGFSVWEQYF
TRBV30	TRBJ1-1	CAWNVGMNTEAFF
TRBV18	TRBJ2-1	CASSPPGGLGNEQFF
TRBV9	TRBJ2-2	CASSPSRRPGELFF
TRBV18	TRBJ2-5	CASSPPPAETQYF
TRBV5-1	TRBJ2-6	CASSLGGAGANVLTF
TRBV9	TRBJ2-3	CASSVEAGGPYTQYF
TRBV9	TRBJ1-4	CASSATTGFGEKLFF
TRBV4-3	TRBJ2-3	CASSQGASGGLSTDTQYF
TRBV5-4	TRBJ1-4	CASSGNGGQGGSNEKLFF
TRBV4-2	TRBJ2-7	CASSQEQAYEQYF
TRBV27	TRBJ2-2	CATYLAGGTGELFF
TRBV5-6	TRBJ2-1	CASSPRGVLRNEQFF
TRBV2	TRBJ2-1	CASELAGGHNEQFF
TRBV5-1	TRBJ2-7	CASSLGANYEQYF
TRBV5-6	TRBJ2-2	CASELRGINTGELFF
TRBV6-6	TRBJ1-6	CASSYSTGPGAPLHF
TRBV4-3	TRBJ2-1	CASSQTYNEQFF
TRBV2	TRBJ1-1	CARLSSEGMNTEAFF
TRBV4-1	TRBJ2-1	CASSQDGSGRLSYNEQFF
TRBV5-5	TRBJ2-3	CASTTARADTQYF
TRBV30	TRBJ1-2	CAWSSEGDGYTF
TRBV5-1	TRBJ2-7	CASSFEGSASGSYEQYF
TRBV7-9	TRBJ2-7	CASSLATGTYEQYF
TRBV5-5	TRBJ1-4	CASSWTGGVQVSNEKLFF
TRBV2	TRBJ2-7	CASSEGPNLGEQYF
TRBV19	TRBJ1-4	CATLGNEKLFF
TRBV25-1	TRBJ2-5	CATRSTGSVETQYF
TRBV5-6	TRBJ1-2	CASSKGQGTYGYTF
TRBV9	TRBJ2-3	CASSVFGTGGDTQYF
TRBV7-3	TRBJ2-2	CASSLTGAPSGELFF
TRBV18	TRBJ1-1	CASSPQGMNTEAFF
TRBV7-9	TRBJ2-7	CASSPDPGLAGGEYEQYF